The 19 T cell receptor beta chains below all came from one sample that was sequenced in a study of post-analysis software for immune sequencing data. The study, taken as a whole, reports: Controls had lower frequencies than patients of about 5 TRBV segments, which included TRBV5-6, TRBV5-1 and TRBV20-1.

Their recognized antigens are unknown. TCR beta cDNA libraries had unique molecular identifiers. TCRdb analysed the PCR reads with MiXCR anew, one entry per CDR3 protein. Of 750,000 to 900,000 distinct CDR3 sequences listed, roughly 46% are singletons. Sequences were obtained from blood. The receptors derive from a girl aged 10-17 years with multiple sclerosis.

V is TRBV7-9 and J is TRBJ2-5; 7 positions agree with TRBD1. The DNA end is a closer match to TRBJ2-7, so the J assignment may be wrong. This CDR3 has 15 residues. Per the germline V gene, CDR1 is SEHNR and CDR2 is FQNEAQ (reference sequence). The CDR3 bases are TGTGCCAGCAGGGGGACCCAGGGGGTGCTCAACGAGCAGTACTTC. This encodes CASRGTQGVLNEQYF.

This clonotype is a singleton in its sample. The V call is TRBV12-3 or TRBV12-4, the J call TRBJ1-1; D gene unclear. This CDR3 has 14 amino acids. V lost 5 bases, J lost 5 bases, and 15 bases lay in between. Here the CDR3 DNA reads TGTGCCAGCAGTCCCGACCAATCGAGAACTGAAGCTTTCTTT. This codes for CASSPDQSRTEAFF.

CDR3 sequence: CASSLSGGTGVIQPQHF. The CDR3 DNA is TGTGCCAGCAGTTTATCAGGGGGTACCGGAGTTATTCAGCCCCAGCATTTT. The genes are TRBV27 and TRBJ1-5, with D maybe TRBD1 (6 bases). The germline V and J ends were trimmed by 0 bases and 6 bases, with 18 bases remaining between them. This CDR3 is 17 amino acids long. Per the germline V gene, CDR1 is MNHEY and CDR2 is SMNVEV (reference sequence).

This clonotype occurred a few times. The rearrangement uses TRBV20-1 and TRBJ2-7, with 10 positions matching TRBD2. With 0 bases clipped from V and 5 bases from J, the junction kept 10 bases outside the gene matches. The CDR3 consists of 16 residues. Germline loops: CDR1 DFQATT, CDR2 SNEGSKA (reference sequence). In DNA, the CDR3 is TGCAGTGCTAGAGATCTCGCGGCTAGCGGGAGCAACGAGCAGTACTTC. Amino acid sequence: CSARDLAASGSNEQYF.

In DNA, the CDR3 is TGTGCCAGCAGCTTACTCGGGACAGCGCAAGAGACCCAGTACTTC. It translates to CASSLLGTAQETQYF. This chain uses TRBV6-5 with TRBJ2-5; 7 bases are a match to TRBD1. This CDR3 has 15 residues. The ends lost 6 bases at V and 2 bases at J; junction bases unmatched: 9. CDR1 and CDR2 from the germline V gene are MNHEY and SVGAGI.

The V call is TRBV15, the J call TRBJ2-1; 9 bases match TRBD2. Germline V gene lookup returns CDR1 LNHNV and CDR2 YYDKDF (reference sequence). This CDR3 region has 16 residues. V shed 0 bases and J 7 bases; nucleotides not matched to a gene: 7. CDR3 protein: CATSRDLTSGLNEQFF. As DNA, the CDR3 is TGTGCCACCAGCAGAGATCTGACTAGCGGCTTGAATGAGCAGTTCTTC. The variable domain in full, completed from reference TRBV15 and TRBJ2-1, reads DAMVIQNPRYQVTQFGKPVTLSCSQTLNHNVMYWYQQKSSQAPKLLFHYYDKDFNNEADTPDNFQSRRPNTSFCFLDIRSPGLGDTAMYLCATSRDLTSGLNEQFFGPGTRLTVL.

The J gene is TRBJ1-2, the V gene TRBV4-2, with D maybe TRBD1 (6 bases). The CDR3 has 15 amino acids. Germline V CDR1 and CDR2: LGHNA, YNFKEQ. V lost 3 bases and J lost 6, with 17 bases in between. The CDR3 DNA sequence: TGTGCCAGCAGCCAGGAGGAACAGGGAGTGGATGGCTACACCTTC. Translation gives CASSQEEQGVDGYTF.

CDR3 nucleotide sequence: TGTGCCAGCAGCTTAGGGAGATGGGGTGAAAAACTGTTTTTT. Protein: CASSLGRWGEKLFF. This sequence joins TRBV7-2 and TRBJ1-4; the D is unclear. The CDR3 is 14 residues long. In germline, CDR1 is SGHTA, CDR2 FQGNSA. Trimming cost V 1 base and J 7 bases, with 10 bases left between them.

The V call is TRBV4-2, the J call TRBJ1-2, with D uncertain. Per germline, CDR1 LGHNA and CDR2 YNFKEQ. V was clipped by 0 bases and J by 2 bases, with 13 bases between them. The CDR3 runs to 16 residues. For the CDR3, the DNA is TGTGCCAGCAGCCAAGATGGGCACGGCAGCAACTATGGCTACACCTTC. Protein: CASSQDGHGSNYGYTF.

The CDR3 nucleotides read TGTGCCAGCAGTTTCGCGGGACTACATGAGACCCAGTACTTC. This gives the protein CASSFAGLHETQYF. The chain couples TRBV27 to TRBJ2-5; 7 bases map to TRBD2. The V gene end was trimmed by 3 bases and the J gene end by 5 bases; junction bases not matched to a gene: 6. Germline assignment: CDR1 MNHEY and CDR2 SMNVEV (reference sequence). This CDR3 region has 14 residues.

This clonotype was seen only a few times. The chain joins TRBV6-5 to TRBJ2-3; TRBD2 agrees at 12 bases. Germline CDR1 reads MNHEY; CDR2 reads SVGAGI. Trimming at V came to 2 bases and at J to 6 bases, leaving 0 bases not matched to a gene. This CDR3 has 14 amino acids. The CDR3 loop reads CASSYTSGRDTQYF. The CDR3 DNA is TGTGCCAGCAGTTACACTAGCGGGAGGGATACGCAGTATTTT.

The chain carries TRBV14 and TRBJ2-5; 7 nucleotides match TRBD1. Germline V gene lookup returns CDR1 SGHDN and CDR2 FVKESK. There are 13 residues in the CDR3. The V and J ends lost 6 bases and 1 base, in that order; junction bases with no gene match: 2. The CDR3 protein is CASRQGRQETQYF. CDR3 DNA: TGTGCCAGCAGACAGGGGCGCCAAGAGACCCAGTACTTC.

The chain recombines TRBV15 with TRBJ2-1; 9 nucleotides agree with TRBD2. CDR1 is LNHNV, CDR2 YYDKDF, per germline (reference sequence). V lost 5 bases to trimming and J lost 6 bases; unmatched junction nucleotides: 8. There are 15 residues in the CDR3. The CDR3 reads CATSLAGKGFNEQFF. CDR3 bases: TGTGCCACCAGCCTAGCGGGGAAGGGTTTCAATGAGCAGTTCTTC.

A few counts support this clonotype. The chain carries TRBV6-2 or TRBV6-3 and TRBJ2-7; the D gene is possibly TRBD2 (6 bases). The CDR3 totals 18 residues. CDR1 is MNHEY and CDR2 is SVGEGT in the germline V gene. V dropped 4 bases and J dropped 3 bases, with 25 bases sitting between them. The chain's CDR3 is CASSWVDRDLEGSYEQYF. The CDR3 DNA reads as TGTGCCAGCAGTTGGGTTGACCGGGACTTAGAGGGGAGCTACGAGCAGTACTTC.

J is TRBJ2-5 and V is TRBV9; 8 bases agree with TRBD1. This CDR3 is 13 amino acids long. Germline values: CDR1 SGDLS, CDR2 YYNGEE. V was clipped by 3 bases and J by 6 bases; unmatched bases: 4. CDR3: CASSAGQGKTQYF. The CDR3 region has the DNA TGTGCCAGCAGCGCCGGACAGGGAAAGACCCAGTACTTC.

The chain is built from TRBV10-3 and TRBJ2-1; D assignment may be TRBD1 or TRBD2 (6 bases each). Germline loops: CDR1 ENHRY, CDR2 SYGVKD. V was pared by 0 bases and J by 4 bases, with 10 bases between. The CDR3 totals 15 residues. CDR3 protein: CAISESGGLYNEQFF. CDR3 sequence (DNA): TGTGCCATCAGTGAGTCGGGGGGCCTATACAATGAGCAGTTCTTC.

This clonotype was detected a few times. This chain connects TRBV29-1 to TRBJ2-5; a weak D match, TRBD1 (5 bases). The CDR3 sequence is 14 residues long. CDR1 and CDR2 from the germline V gene are SQVTM and ANQGSEA. CDR3 in amino acids: CSALDRNNQETQYF. CDR3 coding DNA: TGCAGTGCGCTTGACAGAAATAACCAAGAGACCCAGTACTTC.

As for this clonotype: Sequence at one end of the junction differs from germline and may be a read error. The rearrangement uses TRBV7-2 and TRBJ2-3; 8 bases fit TRBD1. This CDR3 is built from 14 residues. CDR1 is SGHTA and CDR2 is FQGNSA in the germline V gene. In DNA form, the CDR3 reads TGTGTCAGCGGACCCGACAGGGGAGGAGATACGCAGTATTTT. Encoded protein: CVSGPDRGGDTQYF.

J is TRBJ2-7 and V is TRBV29-1; D unclear. V dropped 4 bases and J dropped 2 bases, with 6 bases sitting between them. Germline V CDR1 and CDR2: SQVTM, ANQGSEA. The CDR3 is 11 residues long. CDR3 in amino acids: CSVALPYEQYF. The CDR3 region has the DNA TGCAGCGTTGCACTCCCCTACGAGCAGTACTTC.